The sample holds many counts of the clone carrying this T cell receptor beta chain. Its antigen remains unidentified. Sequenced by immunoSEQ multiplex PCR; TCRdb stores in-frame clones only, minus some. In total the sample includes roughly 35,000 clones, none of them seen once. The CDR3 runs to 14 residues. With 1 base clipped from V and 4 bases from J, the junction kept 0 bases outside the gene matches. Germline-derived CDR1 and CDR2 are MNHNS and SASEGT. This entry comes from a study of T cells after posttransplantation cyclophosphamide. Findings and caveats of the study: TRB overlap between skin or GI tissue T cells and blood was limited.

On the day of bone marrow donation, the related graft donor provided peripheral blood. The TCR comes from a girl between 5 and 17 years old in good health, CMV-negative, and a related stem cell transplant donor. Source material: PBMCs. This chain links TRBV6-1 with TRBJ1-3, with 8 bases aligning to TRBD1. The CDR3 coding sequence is TGTGCCAGCAGTGAAGGGACAGGGGGAAACACCATATATTTT. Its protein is CASSEGTGGNTIYF.